This T cell receptor beta chain was identified in a study of blood T cell repertoires in COVID-19. Study in general: The cDNA or gDNA used as material had been derived from T cells, B-cell-depleted T cells, or PBMCs.

TCRdb's table, derived via immunoSEQ multiplex PCR, lists solely in-frame clones and lacks some. The sample yields approximately 500,000 clones, 85% to 90% seen once. Germline assignment: CDR1 LNHDA and CDR2 SQIVND (reference sequence). CDR3 length equals 14 residues. V was trimmed by 6 bases and J by 4 bases, leaving 15 bases between them. This chain joins TRBV19 and TRBJ1-2; D gene unclear. Material for sequencing was PBMCs or T cells enriched from blood (not recorded which). This sequence was found in a woman aged 40 to 50 who had recovered from COVID-19. The CDR3 loop reads CASRTTRAAYGYTF. The CDR3, as DNA: TGTGCCAGTAGGACAACAAGAGCGGCCTATGGCTACACCTTC.